These T cell receptor beta chains were read from a single sample in a study of shared clonotypes between healthy human individuals. Some clones are missing from TCRdb's copy, which holds only in-frame ones; the method was immunoSEQ multiplex PCR. The data show 730,000 or so clones, 72% seen once. Sequenced input: memory CD4+ T cells sorted from blood. The receptors here all came from a woman aged 25 to 39 in good health. The conserved cysteine and the conserved F or W are not part of the CDR3 here. The order of the fields is V gene, J gene, clone size, CDR3 protein. Size tells how often a clone was seen (once, few, many) or the class of an expanded clone, and some rows leave it out.

V gene: TRBV7-9; J gene: TRBJ2-3; clone size: .; CDR3 protein: ASRLGLAGGVTDTQY
V gene: TRBV4-1; J gene: TRBJ1-1; clone size: .; CDR3 protein: ASSQAHTGMNTEAF
V gene: TRBV7-3; J gene: TRBJ2-1; clone size: few; CDR3 protein: ASSSTRDSYNEQF
V gene: TRBV4-1; J gene: TRBJ2-3; clone size: .; CDR3 protein: ASSHPLSGSSDTQY
V gene: TRBV19; J gene: TRBJ2-2; clone size: .; CDR3 protein: ASSSQGSLTGELF
V gene: TRBV6-8; J gene: TRBJ1-5; clone size: once; CDR3 protein: ASSYAAGSNQPQH
V gene: TRBV27; J gene: TRBJ2-3; clone size: once; CDR3 protein: ASSFSGGTGGTDTQY
V gene: TRBV5-1; J gene: TRBJ1-1; clone size: .; CDR3 protein: ASSLGRDRLNTEAF
V gene: TRBV10-2; J gene: TRBJ2-1; clone size: .; CDR3 protein: ASRLAGSIDEQF
V gene: TRBV7-3; J gene: TRBJ2-2; clone size: .; CDR3 protein: ASSSQGSGELF
V gene: TRBV5-6; J gene: TRBJ1-5; clone size: once; CDR3 protein: ASSLWGFSGNQPQH
V gene: TRBV5-5; J gene: TRBJ2-7; clone size: .; CDR3 protein: ASSQTTGGIYEQY
V gene: TRBV11-3; J gene: TRBJ2-1; clone size: many; CDR3 protein: ASSLDGSDNEQF
V gene: TRBV28; J gene: TRBJ2-4; clone size: .; CDR3 protein: ASSLSAGGQNIQY
V gene: TRBV5-4; J gene: TRBJ2-1; clone size: .; CDR3 protein: ASSRSLADNEQF
V gene: TRBV28; J gene: TRBJ1-1; clone size: .; CDR3 protein: ASSLGTDYTEAF
V gene: TRBV7-2; J gene: TRBJ1-1; clone size: .; CDR3 protein: ASRRVGTNTEAF
V gene: TRBV11-2; J gene: TRBJ2-5; clone size: .; CDR3 protein: ASSARGPSAQETQY
V gene: TRBV5-1; J gene: TRBJ2-2; clone size: .; CDR3 protein: ASSAGTATGELF
V gene: TRBV6-1; J gene: TRBJ1-3; clone size: .; CDR3 protein: ASMPPQGGGTIY
V gene: TRBV7-2; J gene: TRBJ2-1; clone size: once; CDR3 protein: ASSLRGSSYNEQF
V gene: TRBV6-5; J gene: TRBJ1-5; clone size: once; CDR3 protein: ASSRTAVMQPQH
V gene: TRBV5-1; J gene: TRBJ2-5; clone size: .; CDR3 protein: ASRSRLAGDETQY
V gene: TRBV6-6; J gene: TRBJ2-1; clone size: .; CDR3 protein: ASRESYGGAYNEQF
V gene: TRBV7-9; J gene: TRBJ1-1; clone size: few; CDR3 protein: ASSLESLRVEAF
V gene: TRBV7-9; J gene: TRBJ2-7; clone size: .; CDR3 protein: ASSSIGYEQY
V gene: TRBV7-9; J gene: TRBJ1-4; clone size: few; CDR3 protein: ASTWTGNEKLF
V gene: TRBV20-1; J gene: TRBJ2-7; clone size: .; CDR3 protein: SASPVDEQY
V gene: TRBV6-5; J gene: TRBJ2-7; clone size: .; CDR3 protein: ASSYSFGSTAYEQY
V gene: TRBV10-1; J gene: TRBJ1-1; clone size: .; CDR3 protein: ASSERGDMNTEAF
V gene: TRBV5-1; J gene: TRBJ2-3; clone size: .; CDR3 protein: ASRNEQIRSADTQY
V gene: TRBV27; J gene: TRBJ1-2; clone size: once; CDR3 protein: ASSIVGGSFLNGYT
V gene: TRBV2; J gene: TRBJ2-1; clone size: once; CDR3 protein: ASSILAGGPDNEQF
V gene: TRBV6-6; J gene: TRBJ2-7; clone size: .; CDR3 protein: ASSFYEQY
V gene: TRBV29-1; J gene: TRBJ2-2; clone size: .; CDR3 protein: SVVGLGSGELF
V gene: TRBV5-1; J gene: TRBJ1-3; clone size: .; CDR3 protein: ASSRGTEGNTIY
V gene: TRBV7-2; J gene: TRBJ2-5; clone size: many; CDR3 protein: ASSGREWIPQETQY
V gene: TRBV28; J gene: TRBJ1-1; clone size: few; CDR3 protein: ASSLRTEPRGAF
V gene: TRBV28; J gene: TRBJ2-7; clone size: .; CDR3 protein: ASSLTESSYEQY
V gene: TRBV9; J gene: TRBJ2-7; clone size: .; CDR3 protein: ASSAQTAGYEQY
V gene: TRBV7-3; J gene: TRBJ2-3; clone size: .; CDR3 protein: ASSQTGPGAGKDTQY